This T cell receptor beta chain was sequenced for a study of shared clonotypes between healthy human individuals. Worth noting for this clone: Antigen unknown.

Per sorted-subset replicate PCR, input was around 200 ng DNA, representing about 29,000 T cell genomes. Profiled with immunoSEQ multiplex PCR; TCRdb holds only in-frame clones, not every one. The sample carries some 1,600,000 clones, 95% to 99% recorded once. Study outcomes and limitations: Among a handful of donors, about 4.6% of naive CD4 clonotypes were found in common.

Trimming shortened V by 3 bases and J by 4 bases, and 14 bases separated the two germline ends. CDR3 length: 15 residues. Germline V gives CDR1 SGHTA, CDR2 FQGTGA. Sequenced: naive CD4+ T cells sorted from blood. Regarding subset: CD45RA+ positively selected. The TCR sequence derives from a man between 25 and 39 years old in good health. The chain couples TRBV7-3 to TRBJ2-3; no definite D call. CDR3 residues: CASSFLAGRADTQYF. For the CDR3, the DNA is TGTGCCAGCAGCTTTTTAGCCGGCCGCGCAGATACGCAGTATTTT.